The subject of this entry is one T cell receptor (beta chain). Naive CD8 cells lacked CD45RO and underwent positive selection for CCR7, leaving out terminally differentiated effector memory CD45RA+ cells. These data originate in a study of shared clonotypes between healthy human individuals. Study-level information: Researchers assigned three CD4 naive, three CD4 memory, two CD8 naive and one CD8 memory plate to each donor.

Here immunoSEQ multiplex PCR was the method, and the copy in TCRdb shows in-frame clones only, minus some. The sample lists about 800,000 clones, about 96% seen once, with about 0.22% in the top ten. Germline-derived CDR1 and CDR2 are MNHEY and SVGAGI. The V and J ends lost 8 bases and 5 bases respectively, with 18 bases between them. This CDR3 has 14 amino acids. This clonotype originated in a man aged 30 to 45 in good health. Sequenced sample: naive CD8+ T cells sorted from blood. The chain uses TRBV6-5 and TRBJ2-5; perhaps D is TRBD1 or TRBD2 (6 bases each). The CDR3 is CASAPFGGVETQYF. CDR3 DNA: TGTGCCAGCGCCCCGTTCGGGGGCGTGGAGACCCAGTACTTC.